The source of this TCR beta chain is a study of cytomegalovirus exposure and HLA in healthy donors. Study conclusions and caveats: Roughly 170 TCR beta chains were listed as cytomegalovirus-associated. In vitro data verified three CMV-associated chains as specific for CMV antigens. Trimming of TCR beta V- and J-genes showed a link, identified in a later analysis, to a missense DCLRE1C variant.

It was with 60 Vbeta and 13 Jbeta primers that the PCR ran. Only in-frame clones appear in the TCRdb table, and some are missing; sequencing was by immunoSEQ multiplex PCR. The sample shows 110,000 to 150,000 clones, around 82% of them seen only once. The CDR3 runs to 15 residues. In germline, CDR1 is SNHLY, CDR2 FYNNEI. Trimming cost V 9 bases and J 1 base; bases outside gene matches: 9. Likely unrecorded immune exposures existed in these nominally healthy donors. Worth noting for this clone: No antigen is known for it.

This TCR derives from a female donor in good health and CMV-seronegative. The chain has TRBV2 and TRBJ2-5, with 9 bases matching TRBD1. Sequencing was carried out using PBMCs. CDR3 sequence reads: CASSETGGFQETQYF. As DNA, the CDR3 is TGTGCCAGTTCCGAGACAGGGGGTTTCCAAGAGACCCAGTACTTC.